This TCR beta chain came from a study of glioma-infiltrating T cells. Findings and caveats of the study: Tissue and blood shared very few CDR3 sequences.

This clonotype is large (0.1 to 1%). Its antigen is still unknown. TCR alpha and beta CDR3 regions were amplified from RNA using iRepertoire nested multiplex PCR. Tissue mRNA or PBMC total RNA, about 85-400 ng, went into one-step reverse transcription and amplification. MiXCR was run by TCRdb on the multiplex PCR reads, yielding one entry per CDR3 protein. Found here are more than 3,000 distinct CDR3 sequences, 25% to 40% of them singletons; the top ten hold 20% to 30%. The germline gives CDR1 MNHNS, CDR2 SASEGT. Germline trimming cut 0 bases from V and 4 bases from J; bases unmatched to any gene: 4. The CDR3 runs to 16 residues.

This receptor was taken from a human donor with low-grade glioma or glioblastoma, undergoing nonglioma brain surgery, or in good health (not recorded which). The sequencing input was glioma tissue, nonneoplastic brain tissue, or PBMCs (not recorded which). The genes are TRBV6-1 and TRBJ2-7; 12 bases line up with TRBD2. CDR3 DNA: TGTGCCAGCAGTGAAGCCCTCGGACTAGCGGGATACGAGCAGTACTTC. Its translation is CASSEALGLAGYEQYF.